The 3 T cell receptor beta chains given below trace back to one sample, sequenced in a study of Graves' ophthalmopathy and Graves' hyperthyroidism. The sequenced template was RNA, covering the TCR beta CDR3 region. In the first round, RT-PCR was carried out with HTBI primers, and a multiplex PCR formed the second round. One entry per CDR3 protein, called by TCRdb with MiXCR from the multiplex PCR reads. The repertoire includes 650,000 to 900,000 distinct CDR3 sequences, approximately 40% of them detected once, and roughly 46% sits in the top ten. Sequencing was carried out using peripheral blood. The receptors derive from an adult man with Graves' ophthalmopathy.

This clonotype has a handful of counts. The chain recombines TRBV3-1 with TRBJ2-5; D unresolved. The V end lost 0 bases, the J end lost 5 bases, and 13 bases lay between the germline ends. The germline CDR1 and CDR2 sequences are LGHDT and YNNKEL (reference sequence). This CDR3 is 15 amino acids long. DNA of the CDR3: TGTGCCAGCAGCCAAGATCCCTTCCGGCGGGAGACCCAGTACTTC. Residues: CASSQDPFRRETQYF.

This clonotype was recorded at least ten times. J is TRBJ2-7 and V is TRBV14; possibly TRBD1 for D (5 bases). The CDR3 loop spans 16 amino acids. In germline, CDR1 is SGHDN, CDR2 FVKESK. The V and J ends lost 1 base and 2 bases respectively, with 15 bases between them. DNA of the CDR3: TGTGCCAGCAGCCAAGCTTGGAACAGGAGACCCTACGAGCAGTACTTC. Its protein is CASSQAWNRRPYEQYF.

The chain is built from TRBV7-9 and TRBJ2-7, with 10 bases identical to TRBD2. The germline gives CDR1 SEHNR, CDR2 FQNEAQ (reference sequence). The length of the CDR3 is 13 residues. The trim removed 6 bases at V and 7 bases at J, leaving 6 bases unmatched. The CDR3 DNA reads TGTGCCAGCAGTTACCTAGCGGGAGAAGAGCAGTACTTC. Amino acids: CASSYLAGEEQYF.